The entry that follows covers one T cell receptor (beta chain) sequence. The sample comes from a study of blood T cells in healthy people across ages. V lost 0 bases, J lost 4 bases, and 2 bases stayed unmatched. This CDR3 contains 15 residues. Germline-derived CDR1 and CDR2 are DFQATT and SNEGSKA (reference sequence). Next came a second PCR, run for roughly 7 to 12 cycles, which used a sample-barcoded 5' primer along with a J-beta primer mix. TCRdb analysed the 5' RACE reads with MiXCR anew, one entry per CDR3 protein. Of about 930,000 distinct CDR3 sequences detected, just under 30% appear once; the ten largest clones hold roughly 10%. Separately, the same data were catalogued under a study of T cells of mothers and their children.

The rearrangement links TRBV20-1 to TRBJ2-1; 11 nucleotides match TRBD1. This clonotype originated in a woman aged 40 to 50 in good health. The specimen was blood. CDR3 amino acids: CSARDGTGGYNEQFF. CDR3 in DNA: TGCAGTGCTAGAGACGGGACAGGGGGTTACAATGAGCAGTTCTTC.